A selection of T cell receptor beta chains follows, all from one sample in a study of blood T cell repertoires in COVID-19. The method was immunoSEQ multiplex PCR; TCRdb's version includes in-frame clones alone and lacks a portion of them. The sample contains tens of thousands of clones, roughly 85% of which appear only once. The specimen sequenced was peripheral blood. These receptors all come from a human donor in a cohort sampled during active COVID-19. Both conserved end residues are part of each CDR3. A D gene is named only where the DNA matches it firmly. Where a row states a size, it is once, few, many or the class of an expanded clone; other rows omit it.

>TRBV18|-|-|TRBJ1-5
CASSPGGNQPQHF
TGTGCCAGCTCACCCGGAGGGAATCAGCCCCAGCATTTT
>TRBV6-2/TRBV6-3|TRBD2|-|TRBJ2-1
CASSTSSGGDEQFF
TGTGCCAGCAGCACGTCTAGCGGAGGGGATGAGCAGTTCTTC
>TRBV10-3|-|-|TRBJ1-5
CAISDRQSNQPQHF
TGTGCCATCAGTGACAGACAGAGTAATCAGCCCCAGCATTTT
>TRBV7-3|TRBD1|once|TRBJ1-2
CASSLQGGYGYTF
TGTGCCAGCAGCCTTCAGGGGGGCTATGGCTACACCTTC
>TRBV5-6|TRBD1|-|TRBJ2-2
CASSRQGVRNTGELFF
TGTGCCAGCAGCCGACAGGGTGTCAGGAACACCGGGGAGCTGTTTTTT
>TRBV27|-|-|TRBJ1-6
CASREGHSYNSPLHF
TGTGCCAGCCGGGAGGGGCACTCCTATAATTCACCCCTCCACTTT
>TRBV2|-|-|TRBJ1-1
CASTSESYTEAFF
TGTGCCAGCACATCGGAGTCGTACACTGAAGCTTTCTTT
>TRBV28|-|-|TRBJ2-5
CASSLVGRETQYF
TGTGCCAGCAGTTTAGTCGGTCGCGAGACCCAGTACTTC
>TRBV5-1|-|-|TRBJ1-6
CASSSTGVLYNSPLHF
TGCGCCAGCAGCTCGACAGGAGTTCTTTATAATTCACCCCTCCACTTT
>TRBV9|-|-|TRBJ2-3
CASGAGGAESDTQYF
TGTGCCAGCGGTGCTGGAGGGGCCGAGTCAGATACGCAGTATTTT
>TRBV5-4|-|-|TRBJ1-1
CASSQAGVYSVAFF
TGTGCCAGCAGTCAGGCAGGGGTATATAGTGTAGCTTTCTTT
>TRBV3-1/TRBV3-2|-|few|TRBJ2-5
CASSQKSGGGEETQYF
TGTGCCAGCAGCCAAAAAAGTGGAGGGGGGGAAGAGACCCAGTACTTC
>TRBV7-3|TRBD1|-|TRBJ2-2
CASSVTTGSGELFF
TGTGCCAGCAGCGTAACGACAGGGTCCGGGGAGCTGTTTTTT
>TRBV5-8|TRBD2|-|TRBJ2-2
CASSHPTSGSTGELFF
TGTGCCAGCAGCCATCCGACTAGCGGGAGTACCGGGGAGCTGTTTTTT
>TRBV9|-|-|TRBJ1-1
CASSAGVNTEAFF
TGTGCCAGCAGCGCAGGGGTGAACACTGAAGCTTTCTTT
>TRBV6-5|-|-|TRBJ2-7
CASSYSRAGATYEQYF
TGTGCCAGCAGTTACTCCCGAGCGGGCGCGACCTACGAGCAGTACTTC
>TRBV5-1|TRBD1|-|TRBJ1-6
CASSGDRVDRQDSPLHF
TGCGCCAGCAGCGGGGACAGGGTGGACCGACAGGATTCACCCCTCCACTTT
>TRBV7-9|TRBD1|-|TRBJ2-1
CASSYTGTGSNEQFF
TGTGCCAGCAGCTACACCGGGACAGGCAGCAATGAGCAGTTCTTC
>TRBV2|-|-|TRBJ1-1
CASKVRGGAEAFF
TGTGCCAGCAAGGTTCGGGGAGGTGCTGAAGCTTTCTTT
>TRBV28|TRBD2|-|TRBJ2-1
CASSTLTSGSDEQFF
TGTGCCAGCAGTACCTTAACCAGCGGGAGTGATGAGCAGTTCTTC
>TRBV6-4|TRBD2|-|TRBJ2-3
CASSSSGGTDTQYF
TGTGCCAGCAGTTCAAGCGGGGGCACAGATACGCAGTATTTT
>TRBV5-4|TRBD2|-|TRBJ2-5
CASSLPSGEGETQYF
TGTGCCAGCAGCTTGCCTAGCGGAGAGGGAGAGACCCAGTACTTC
>TRBV10-3|TRBD2|-|TRBJ2-7
CAISSSGDSYEQYF
TGTGCCATCAGTTCCAGCGGGGACTCCTACGAGCAGTACTTC
>TRBV18|-|-|TRBJ2-7
CASSPLGRTSYEQYF
TGTGCCAGCTCACCACTGGGGAGGACCAGCTACGAGCAGTACTTC
>TRBV2|TRBD1|-|TRBJ1-5
CASSERGDRVGQPQHF
TGTGCCAGCAGTGAAAGGGGGGACAGGGTAGGTCAGCCCCAGCATTTT
>TRBV27|-|-|TRBJ2-2
CASSRSVSTGELFF
TGTGCCAGCAGCCGTTCCGTGAGCACCGGGGAGCTGTTTTTT
>TRBV27|-|-|TRBJ2-7
CASSLSRVREQYF
TGTGCCAGCAGTTTATCGCGGGTAAGGGAGCAGTACTTC
>TRBV11-3|-|-|TRBJ2-7
CASSLTETASSYEQYF
TGTGCCAGCAGCTTAACCGAGACAGCAAGCTCCTACGAGCAGTACTTC
>TRBV14|-|once|TRBJ2-1
CASSQIGRRNEQFF
TGTGCCAGCAGCCAAATCGGGAGAAGAAATGAGCAGTTCTTC
>TRBV7-2|-|-|TRBJ2-3
CASSQISKSTDTQYF
TGTGCCAGCAGCCAGATATCCAAAAGCACAGATACGCAGTATTTT
>TRBV19|TRBD1|-|TRBJ1-2
CASSPDRAAGYTF
TGTGCCAGTAGCCCTGACAGGGCGGCAGGCTACACCTTC
>TRBV24-1|TRBD2|once|TRBJ2-3
CATSDLGTSKDTQYF
TGTGCCACCAGTGATTTGGGGACTAGTAAAGATACGCAGTATTTT
>TRBV3-1/TRBV3-2|TRBD1|-|TRBJ1-2
CASSQVGTGGNGYTF
TGTGCCAGCAGCCAAGTGGGGACAGGGGGCAATGGCTACACCTTC
>TRBV7-2|-|-|TRBJ1-5
CASSLDQAQPQHF
TGTGCCAGCAGCTTAGATCAGGCTCAGCCCCAGCATTTT
>TRBV6-2/TRBV6-3|-|-|TRBJ2-7
CASSYSPVQYEQYF
TGTGCCAGCAGTTACTCCCCCGTGCAGTACGAGCAGTACTTC
>TRBV29-1|-|-|TRBJ2-3
CSVEAGGPDTQYF
TGCAGCGTTGAAGCGGGGGGCCCCGATACGCAGTATTTT
>TRBV19|-|-|TRBJ1-5
CASSIEWGQPQHF
TGTGCCAGTAGTATTGAGTGGGGCCAGCCCCAGCATTTT
>TRBV3-1/TRBV3-2|-|-|TRBJ1-5
CASSLGQFSNQPQHF
TGTGCCAGCAGCCTCGGACAATTTAGCAATCAGCCCCAGCATTTT
>TRBV2|-|-|TRBJ1-1
CASSARTAEAFF
TGTGCCAGCAGTGCGAGGACAGCTGAAGCTTTCTTT
>TRBV18|TRBD2|-|TRBJ2-7
CASSGASGTKTYEQYF
TGTGCCAGCTCAGGAGCTTCCGGGACTAAAACTTACGAGCAGTACTTC
>TRBV30|TRBD2|-|TRBJ2-2
CAWSPIGLAGGANTGELFF
TGTGCCTGGAGTCCCATAGGACTAGCGGGGGGCGCGAACACCGGGGAGCTGTTTTTT
>TRBV4-2|-|-|TRBJ1-2
CASSQDLTGVGSSVVHYGYTF
TGTGCCAGCAGCCAAGATCTAACGGGAGTAGGGTCAAGCGTGGTCCACTATGGCTACACCTTC